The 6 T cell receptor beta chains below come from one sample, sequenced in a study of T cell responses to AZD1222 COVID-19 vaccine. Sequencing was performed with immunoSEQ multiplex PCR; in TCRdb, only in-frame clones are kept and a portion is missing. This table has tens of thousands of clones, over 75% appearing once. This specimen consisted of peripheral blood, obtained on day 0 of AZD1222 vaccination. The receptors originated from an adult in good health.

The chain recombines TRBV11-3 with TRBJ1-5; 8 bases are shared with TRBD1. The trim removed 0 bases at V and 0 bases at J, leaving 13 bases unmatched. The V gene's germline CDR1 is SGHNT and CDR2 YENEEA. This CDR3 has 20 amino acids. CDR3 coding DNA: TGTGCCAGCAGCTTAGATCTGGGCAGGGGGCATGGGACTAGCAATCAGCCCCAGCATTTT. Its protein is CASSLDLGRGHGTSNQPQHF.

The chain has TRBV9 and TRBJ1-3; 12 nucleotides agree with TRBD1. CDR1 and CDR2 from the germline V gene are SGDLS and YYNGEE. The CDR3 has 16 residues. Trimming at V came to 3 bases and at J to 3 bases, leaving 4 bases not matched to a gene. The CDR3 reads CASSEGQGAGGNTIYF. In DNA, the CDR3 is TGTGCCAGCAGCGAGGGACAGGGGGCTGGTGGAAACACCATATATTTT.

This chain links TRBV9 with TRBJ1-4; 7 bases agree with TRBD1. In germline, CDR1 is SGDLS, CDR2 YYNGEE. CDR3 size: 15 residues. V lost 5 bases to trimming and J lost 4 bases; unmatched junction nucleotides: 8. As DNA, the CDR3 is TGTGCCAGCAGTTTGACCGGGACAGTTAATGAAAAACTGTTTTTT. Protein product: CASSLTGTVNEKLFF.

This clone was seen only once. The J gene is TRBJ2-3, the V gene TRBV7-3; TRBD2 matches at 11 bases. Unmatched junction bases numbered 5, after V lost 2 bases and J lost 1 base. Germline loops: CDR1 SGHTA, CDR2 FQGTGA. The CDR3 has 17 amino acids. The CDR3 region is CASSLLGSGGGTDTQYF. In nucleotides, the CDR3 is TGTGCCAGCAGCTTACTGGGTAGCGGGGGGGGCACAGATACGCAGTATTTT.

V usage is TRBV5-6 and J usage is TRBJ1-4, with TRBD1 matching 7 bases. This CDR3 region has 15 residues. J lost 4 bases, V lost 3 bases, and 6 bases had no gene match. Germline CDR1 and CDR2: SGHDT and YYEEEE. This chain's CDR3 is CASSSTGQVNEKLFF. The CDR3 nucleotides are TGTGCCAGCAGCTCCACCGGACAGGTTAATGAAAAACTGTTTTTT. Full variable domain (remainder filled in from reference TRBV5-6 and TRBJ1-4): DAGVTQSPTHLIKTRGQQVTLRCSPKSGHDTVSWYQQALGQGPQFIFQYYEEEERQRGNFPDRFSGHQFPNYSSELNVNALLLGDSALYLCASSSTGQVNEKLFFGSGTQLSVL.

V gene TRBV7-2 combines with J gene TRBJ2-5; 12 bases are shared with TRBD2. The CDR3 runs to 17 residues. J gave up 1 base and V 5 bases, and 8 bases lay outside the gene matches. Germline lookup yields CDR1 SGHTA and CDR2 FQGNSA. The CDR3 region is CASSVRLAGAVQETQYF. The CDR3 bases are TGTGCCAGCAGCGTACGACTAGCGGGGGCCGTCCAAGAGACCCAGTACTTC.